This T cell receptor beta chain was found in a study of OX40 agonist ivuxolimab in advanced cancers. In the study overall: The patients got ivuxolimab, which is an agonistic anti-OX40 (CD134) antibody.

Trimming left V 4 bases short and J 4 bases short, with 23 bases between. This CDR3 spans 17 amino acids. Looked up from germline, CDR1 is SGHRS and CDR2 is YFSETQ. At cycle 4 day 1, cycle 7 day 1, and baseline, blood was sampled. Profiling relied on immunoSEQ multiplex PCR, and the TCRdb table lists in-frame clones only, not all of them. Among tens of thousands of clones, 89% were seen once, and the ten largest hold more than 10%. This clonotype originated in an adult with an advanced solid tumor such as melanoma, head and neck, liver or kidney cancer. The chain employs TRBV5-1 and TRBJ1-1; D may be TRBD1 (5 bases). The material was CD4+ or CD8+ T cells sorted from blood, obtained in a trial of the OX40 agonist ivuxolimab. CDR3 DNA: TGCGCCAGCAGCCGGCGATGGGAGGGGTCTGGGGGCACTGAAGCTTTCTTT. Translated, it gives CASSRRWEGSGGTEAFF.